One and the same sample provided the 31 T cell receptor beta chains below, sequenced in a study of blood T cell repertoires in COVID-19. Libraries were prepared by immunoSEQ multiplex PCR; TCRdb keeps only in-frame clonotypes and omits some of them. Of 98,000 or so clones listed, around 86% were seen once; the top ten hold about 4.9%. The sample taken for sequencing was peripheral blood. The receptor set was obtained from a man aged 60-69 years with COVID-19, enrolled during active disease.

The chain couples TRBV7-2 to TRBJ2-1; 8 bases align to TRBD2. The CDR3 is 18 residues long. V lost 0 bases and J lost 3; bases outside the gene matches: 10. Germline V gives CDR1 SGHTA, CDR2 FQGNSA. The CDR3 region has the DNA TGTGCCAGCAGCTTAGCGCGTCCAGCGGGAGATGTCTACAATGAGCAGTTCTTC. Translation: CASSLARPAGDVYNEQFF.

The genes are TRBV4-2 and TRBJ1-4; D possibly corresponds to TRBD1 (6 bases). The CDR3 is 14 residues long. V lost 4 bases and J lost 6, with 12 bases in between. Germline assignment: CDR1 LGHNA and CDR2 YNFKEQ. Here the CDR3 DNA reads TGTGCCAGCAGCCTCACCAGGGGAGATGAAAAACTGTTTTTT. Amino acid sequence: CASSLTRGDEKLFF.

This chain joins TRBV19 and TRBJ1-4; the match to TRBD1 covers 10 bases. CDR1 is LNHDA and CDR2 is SQIVND in the germline V gene (reference sequence). J was trimmed by 7 bases and V by 5 bases; bases with no gene match: 4. The CDR3 is made up of 14 amino acids. CDR3 sequence: CASSADRGSEKLFF. The CDR3 nucleotides read TGTGCCAGTAGTGCGGACAGGGGGAGTGAAAAACTGTTTTTT.

The CDR3 DNA sequence: TGTGCCAGCAGCCTGAGGACAGGGCGGGGATACGAGCAGTACTTC. Translation gives CASSLRTGRGYEQYF. This sequence joins TRBV3-1 (or the pseudogene TRBV3-2) and TRBJ2-7; the match to TRBD1 covers 8 bases. V lost 4 bases to trimming and J lost 4 bases; unmatched junction nucleotides: 9. CDR3 length: 15 residues. CDR1 is LGHDT and CDR2 is YNNKEL in the germline V gene (reference sequence).

This chain's CDR3 is CASSRETTTGNTIYF. CDR3 nucleotides: TGTGCCAGCAGCCGAGAGACGACAACCGGAAACACCATATATTTT. This chain connects TRBV4-2 to TRBJ1-3, with D unclear. This CDR3 spans 15 amino acids. V dropped 4 bases and J dropped 4 bases, with 14 bases sitting between them. The germline gives CDR1 LGHNA, CDR2 YNFKEQ.

The J gene is TRBJ2-1, the V gene TRBV28; 9 nucleotides align to TRBD2. CDR3 length equals 15 residues. CDR1 and CDR2 (germline): MDHEN, SYDVKM. V was pared by 3 bases and J by 9 bases, with 9 bases of the junction left unmatched. The chain's CDR3 is CASSFGGREVREQFF. The CDR3 coding sequence is TGTGCCAGCAGTTTTGGCGGGAGGGAGGTCCGTGAGCAGTTCTTC.

This chain joins TRBV5-5 and TRBJ2-7, with 10 nucleotides matching TRBD2. The CDR3 length is 14 residues. V lost 2 bases, J lost 3 bases, and 2 bases stayed unmatched. CDR1 is SGHKS, CDR2 YYEKEE, per germline (reference sequence). The CDR3 spells CASSFSGRHYEQYF. CDR3 nucleotides: TGTGCCAGCAGCTTTAGCGGGAGGCACTACGAGCAGTACTTC.

The chain couples TRBV7-2 to TRBJ1-1; possible D gene TRBD1, 5 bases. V dropped 5 bases and J dropped 4 bases, with 14 bases sitting between them. The germline V gene has CDR1 SGHTA and CDR2 FQGNSA. The CDR3 runs 14 residues. The CDR3 sequence is CASSSPGGSTEAFF. The CDR3 DNA reads TGTGCCAGCAGCAGCCCGGGGGGGAGCACTGAAGCTTTCTTT.

This chain uses TRBV18 with TRBJ2-5; D not resolved. CDR3 size: 12 residues. V was shortened by 5 bases and J by 5 bases, with 9 bases between the two germline ends. CDR1 is KGHSH, CDR2 LQKENI, per germline. The DNA for the CDR3 is TGTGCCAGCTCAGGAGCCCTTGAGACCCAGTACTTC. Its translation is CASSGALETQYF. The full variable domain, completed using reference TRBV18 and TRBJ2-5, is NAGVMQNPRHLVRRRGQEARLRCSPMKGHSHVYWYRQLPEEGLKFMVYLQKENIIDESGMPKERFSAEFPKEGPSILRIQQVVRGDSAAYFCASSGALETQYFGPGTRLLVL.

A single count supports this clone. The V and J genes are TRBV10-3 and TRBJ2-7; tentatively, D is TRBD2 (5 bases). CDR3 length: 14 amino acids. Trimming left V 4 bases short and J 2 bases short, with 12 bases between. Germline V CDR1 and CDR2: ENHRY, SYGVKD. CDR3 sequence reads: CAISGEGSTYEQYF. CDR3 sequence (DNA): TGTGCCATCAGTGGAGAGGGTTCTACCTACGAGCAGTACTTC.

This clone appeared a few times. CDR3 bases: TGTGCCAGCAGCCCGACAGGGGACTACGAGCAGTACTTC. This codes for CASSPTGDYEQYF. The chain is built from TRBV3-1 (or the pseudogene TRBV3-2) and TRBJ2-7; 8 nucleotides agree with TRBD1. The CDR3 has 13 amino acids. With V trimmed by 4 bases and J by 3 bases, 2 bases remained unmatched. Germline CDR1 reads LGHDT; CDR2 reads YNNKEL (reference sequence).

The rearrangement uses TRBV7-9 and TRBJ2-2; D gene uncertain. The CDR3 contains 17 residues. Germline assignment: CDR1 SEHNR and CDR2 FQNEAQ (reference sequence). V gave up 2 bases and J gave up 7 bases, with 20 bases separating them. The CDR3 DNA reads as TGTGCCAGCAGCTTAAACCTGCCTGCGCCCTACCTCGGGGAGCTGTTTTTT. Its translation: CASSLNLPAPYLGELFF.

The chain uses TRBV19 and TRBJ2-7, with 13 bases aligning to TRBD2. V was pared by 0 bases and J by 12 bases, with 14 bases of the junction left unmatched. CDR1 is LNHDA, CDR2 SQIVND, per germline (reference sequence). This CDR3 has 17 residues. The CDR3 spells CASSIDGSRTSGSPLYF. CDR3 bases: TGTGCCAGTAGTATAGATGGGAGTCGGACTAGCGGGAGCCCGCTGTACTTC.

The chain joins TRBV2 to TRBJ1-6, with 9 bases matching TRBD1. The CDR3 extends over 16 amino acids. Germline V lookup: CDR1 SNHLY, CDR2 FYNNEI. The trim removed 4 bases at V and 9 bases at J, leaving 10 bases unmatched. As DNA, the CDR3 is TGTGCCAGCAGTGTAAGGGACAGGGTCCCAGCTTCACCCCTCCACTTT. This sequence encodes CASSVRDRVPASPLHF.

This clone was recorded once. The rearrangement links TRBV7-3 to TRBJ1-1; perhaps TRBD1 as D (6 bases). CDR1 and CDR2 (germline): SGHTA, FQGTGA. V lost 1 base to trimming and J lost 4 bases, with 10 bases between them. The CDR3 spans 14 residues. As DNA, the CDR3 is TGTGCCAGCAGCTTAAAGCGGGGGCTCACTGAAGCTTTCTTT. It is translated as CASSLKRGLTEAFF.

The V gene is TRBV7-2, the J gene TRBJ1-1; perhaps TRBD1 as D (5 bases). The CDR3 loop spans 14 amino acids. CDR1 and CDR2 (germline): SGHTA, FQGNSA. The ends were cut back, 5 bases at V and 1 base at J, with 11 bases in the middle. DNA of the CDR3: TGTGCCAGCAGCCCCGACCAGGGGAACACTGAAGCTTTCTTT. Protein: CASSPDQGNTEAFF.

The chain links TRBV29-1 to TRBJ2-6; a weak D match, TRBD1 (5 bases). CDR1 is SQVTM, CDR2 ANQGSEA, per germline. V lost 2 bases to trimming and J lost 0 bases, with 14 bases between them. This CDR3 contains 17 residues. The DNA of the CDR3 is TGCAGCGTTGAAACGCAGGGCTTCGACTCTGGGGCCAACGTCCTGACTTTC. As protein: CSVETQGFDSGANVLTF.

The chain employs TRBV10-3 and TRBJ1-2; D remains ambiguous. The CDR3 covers 13 residues. Trimming took off 6 bases at V and 0 bases at J, with 8 bases between the two ends. Germline CDR1 is ENHRY and CDR2 is SYGVKD. CDR3 DNA: TGTGCCATCAGGGTTTCAGCTAACTATGGCTACACCTTC. Its translation is CAIRVSANYGYTF.

This chain connects TRBV2 to TRBJ1-4; no firm D call. V dropped 3 bases and J dropped 5 bases, with 7 bases sitting between them. CDR3 length: 13 residues. Germline CDR1 reads SNHLY; CDR2 reads FYNNEI. The CDR3 region has the DNA TGTGCCAGCAGTGATTCGGTGAATGAAAAACTGTTTTTT. Its protein product is CASSDSVNEKLFF.

V gene TRBV6-5 combines with J gene TRBJ1-3; 9 positions agree with TRBD1. This CDR3 has 13 residues. Germline loops: CDR1 MNHEY, CDR2 SVGAGI. The V segment lost 6 bases and the J segment 8 bases; nucleotides outside the gene matches: 5. The CDR3 coding sequence is TGTGCCAGCAGCCGGGGACAGGGTGACACCATATATTTT. It translates to CASSRGQGDTIYF.

This chain joins TRBV27 and TRBJ2-1; the match to TRBD2 covers 11 bases. CDR1 MNHEY and CDR2 SMNVEV come from the germline V gene (reference sequence). The CDR3 contains 16 residues. Unmatched junction bases numbered 7, after V lost 5 bases and J lost 4 bases. For the CDR3, the DNA is TGTGCCAGCAGTGATCCCGGGACTAGCGGATACAATGAGCAGTTCTTC. Amino acids: CASSDPGTSGYNEQFF.

The sample holds one count of this clone. The CDR3 DNA is TGTGCCAGCAGCGTAGAAGCGGGAGCCCTATCCTACGAGCAGTACTTC. It codes for CASSVEAGALSYEQYF. The chain has TRBV9 and TRBJ2-7, with 8 bases fitting TRBD2. Germline loops: CDR1 SGDLS, CDR2 YYNGEE. J lost 1 base, V lost 0 bases, and 6 bases had no gene match. The CDR3 length is 16 residues.

The rearrangement links TRBV28 to TRBJ2-3; no definite D call. The germline V gene encodes CDR1 MDHEN and CDR2 SYDVKM. Trimming removed 5 bases at V and 2 bases at J, with 11 bases between. This CDR3 has 14 residues. The CDR3 loop is CASSQAINTDTQYF. CDR3 in DNA: TGTGCCAGCAGTCAAGCGATAAACACAGATACGCAGTATTTT. The full variable domain, completed using reference TRBV28 and TRBJ2-3, is DVKVTQSSRYLVKRTGEKVFLECVQDMDHENMFWYRQDPGLGLRLIYFSYDVKMKEKGDIPEGYSVSREKKERFSLILESASTNQTSMYLCASSQAINTDTQYFGPGTRLTVL.

This chain links TRBV28 with TRBJ1-5; D call uncertain. Germline assignment: CDR1 MDHEN and CDR2 SYDVKM. The germline V and J ends were trimmed by 5 bases and 5 bases, with 10 bases remaining between them. The CDR3 is made up of 13 amino acids. The chain's CDR3 is CASSSMEDQPQHF. The CDR3 DNA is TGTGCCAGCAGTAGTATGGAGGATCAGCCCCAGCATTTT.

The chain recombines TRBV3-1 (or the pseudogene TRBV3-2) with TRBJ2-2, with D tentatively TRBD2 (6 bases). Germline CDR1 reads LGHDT; CDR2 reads YNNKEL (reference sequence). V was shortened by 7 bases and J by 8 bases, with 20 bases between the two germline ends. This CDR3 region has 15 residues. For the CDR3, the DNA is TGTGCCAGCACCCGAGGCGGGACGGAGTCTGGGGAGCTGTTTTTT. This codes for CASTRGGTESGELFF.

The CDR3 DNA is TGTGCCAGCAGTGCCACACCAGGGAACACTGAAGCTTTCTTT. The encoded protein is CASSATPGNTEAFF. The gene calls are TRBV2 and TRBJ1-1; no clear D. Looked up from germline, CDR1 is SNHLY and CDR2 is FYNNEI. V lost 4 bases and J lost 1, with 10 bases in between. This CDR3 has 14 residues. Full variable domain (remainder filled in from reference TRBV2 and TRBJ1-1): EPEVTQTPSHQVTQMGQEVILRCVPISNHLYFYWYRQILGQKVEFLVSFYNNEISEKSEIFDDQFSVERPDGSNFTLKIRSTKLEDSAMYFCASSATPGNTEAFFGQGTRLTVV.

The chain carries TRBV9 and TRBJ1-2; D is perhaps TRBD1 (6 bases). Germline CDR1 reads SGDLS; CDR2 reads YYNGEE. The CDR3 is made up of 15 amino acids. Trimming cost V 3 bases and J 8 bases, with 20 bases left between them. CDR3 in DNA: TGTGCCAGCAGCGCCTACCAGGGGCCGGGTGCAGGCTACACCTTC. Amino acid sequence: CASSAYQGPGAGYTF.

V is TRBV6-6 and J is TRBJ1-1; TRBD1 matches at 10 bases. Germline V gives CDR1 MNHNY, CDR2 SVGAGI (reference sequence). The CDR3 has 14 residues. Trimming took 5 bases from V and 5 from J; bases not matched to a gene: 5. The CDR3 loop reads CASSDRGRGTEAFF. The CDR3 DNA reads as TGTGCCAGCAGTGACAGGGGGCGAGGAACTGAAGCTTTCTTT.

This chain connects TRBV6-5 to TRBJ1-1; no definite D call. The V end lost 6 bases, the J end lost 5 bases, and 13 bases lay between the germline ends. Germline V gives CDR1 MNHEY, CDR2 SVGAGI. This CDR3 has 13 amino acids. Here the CDR3 reads CASSETRETEAFF. Written as DNA, the CDR3 is TGTGCCAGCAGCGAGACGAGGGAGACTGAAGCTTTCTTT.

This chain uses TRBV6-5 with TRBJ1-1; D unresolved. V lost 7 bases to trimming and J lost 0 bases, with 15 bases between them. Germline CDR1 is MNHEY and CDR2 is SVGAGI. This CDR3 contains 15 residues. The CDR3 coding sequence is TGTGCCAGCACCGTGGAGGGCACCATGAACACTGAAGCTTTCTTT. This sequence encodes CASTVEGTMNTEAFF.

This rearrangement joins TRBV30 to TRBJ1-4, with 9 bases aligning to TRBD1. CDR3 length: 13 amino acids. Germline V gene data show CDR1 as GTSNPN and CDR2 as SVGIG (reference sequence). Trimming at V came to 7 bases and at J to 4 bases, leaving 4 bases not matched to a gene. Here the CDR3 DNA reads TGTGCCTCCCCGGGACAGGGTAATGAAAAACTGTTTTTT. It is translated as CASPGQGNEKLFF.